This T cell receptor beta chain was identified during a study of CD8 T cells in Susac syndrome. About 0.45 to 1 ug RNA was reverse transcribed with random hexamers. TCRdb fed the immunoSEQ multiplex PCR reads into MiXCR, producing one record per CDR3 protein. The sample lists about 250,000 distinct CDR3 sequences, around 95% occurring once. The germline gives CDR1 KGHDR, CDR2 SFDVKD. Unmatched junction bases numbered 6, after V lost 9 bases and J lost 5 bases. CDR3 size: 13 residues. The chain links TRBV24-1 to TRBJ2-3, with 8 bases aligning to TRBD1. The sequence derives from a human donor with multiple sclerosis. The specimen sequenced was CD4+ T cells from PBMCs. CDR3 sequence (DNA): TGTGCCACCGCAGGACAGGGAGGAGATACGCAGTATTTT. Amino acids: CATAGQGGDTQYF.